The 10 T cell receptor beta chains below were found in one sample sequenced in a study of T cell repertoires in cytomegalovirus infection. MiXCR, applied by TCRdb to the reads, yields one record per CDR3 protein. The table includes hundreds of thousands of distinct CDR3 sequences, over 7.5% detected once. Source material: PBMCs. These receptors were taken from a human donor in good health (CMV status not recorded). Some clones in this sample may be carry-over from other donors' samples.

This clonotype was counted at least ten times. This chain joins TRBV29-1 and TRBJ1-1; no clear D. Trimming pared 3 bases from V and 5 bases from J, leaving 13 bases between. The V gene's germline CDR1 is SQVTM and CDR2 ANQGSEA. The CDR3 totals 13 residues. The CDR3 here is CSVDLSPGTEAFF. CDR3 nucleotide sequence: TGCAGCGTTGACCTTAGCCCGGGGACTGAAGCTTTCTTT.

This clonotype came up many times. This chain connects TRBV7-8 to TRBJ2-2, with D tentatively TRBD2 (7 bases). This CDR3 contains 15 residues. V was pared by 7 bases and J by 3 bases, with 15 bases between. Germline V gene lookup returns CDR1 SGHVS and CDR2 FQNEAQ. This chain's CDR3 is CASTSPGGYTGELFF. The CDR3 nucleotides are TGTGCCAGCACCTCCCCGGGGGGCTACACCGGGGAGCTGTTTTTT.

This clonotype was recorded a few times. The chain is built from TRBV7-7 and TRBJ2-1; 7 nucleotides agree with TRBD2. Trimming at V came to 2 bases and at J to 15 bases, leaving 13 bases not matched to a gene. The germline gives CDR1 SSHAT, CDR2 FNYEAQ (reference sequence). This CDR3 region has 14 residues. The CDR3 loop reads CASSLTAGDPGRFF. The CDR3 DNA sequence: TGTGCCAGCAGCTTAACCGCGGGGGACCCCGGTCGGTTCTTC. The complete variable domain, with remaining parts taken from reference TRBV7-7 and TRBJ2-1, reads GAGVSQSPRYKVTKRGQDVTLRCDPISSHATLYWYQQALGQGPEFLTYFNYEAQPDKSGLPSDRFSAERPEGSISTLTIQRTEQRDSAMYRCASSLTAGDPGRFFGPGTRLTVL.

Many counts were recorded for this clonotype. The chain couples TRBV12-3 or TRBV12-4 to TRBJ1-6, with unresolved D. The CDR3 runs 16 residues. The germline V and J ends were trimmed by 2 bases and 4 bases, with 12 bases remaining between them. In DNA form, the CDR3 reads TGTGCCAGCAGTTTAAGTGGGCCACGTTATAATTCACCCCTCCACTTT. Protein product: CASSLSGPRYNSPLHF.

The chain has TRBV10-3 and TRBJ1-1; TRBD1 matches at 7 bases. The CDR3 is 14 residues long. In germline, CDR1 is ENHRY, CDR2 SYGVKD. After removal of 4 bases from V and 5 bases from J, the junction contained 7 bases not matched to a gene. CDR3 in DNA: TGTGCCATCAGTGGGATAACAGGGGAAACTGAAGCTTTCTTT. Translating gives CAISGITGETEAFF.

Ten or more counts support this clonotype. This rearrangement joins TRBV24-1 to TRBJ2-1, with D possibly TRBD1 on 6 matching bases. CDR1 KGHDR and CDR2 SFDVKD come from the germline V gene. The CDR3 has 15 amino acids. V lost 8 bases to trimming and J lost 5 bases, with 18 bases between them. CDR3 amino acids: CATTLGSAGDNEQFF. For the CDR3, the DNA is TGTGCCACCACCCTGGGGTCGGCAGGGGACAATGAGCAGTTCTTC.

This clonotype has ten or more counts. The chain couples TRBV18 to TRBJ2-7; TRBD1 aligns across 7 bases. The germline V gene has CDR1 KGHSH and CDR2 LQKENI. The CDR3 is made up of 14 amino acids. V was clipped by 3 bases and J by 6 bases; unmatched bases: 8. The CDR3 sequence: CASSPGPQGSEQYF. DNA for the CDR3: TGTGCCAGCTCACCCGGTCCACAGGGGTCCGAGCAGTACTTC.

The chain carries TRBV5-6 and TRBJ1-5; possibly TRBD1 for D (5 bases). V lost 0 bases and J 0 bases, leaving 22 bases between the germline ends. Germline values: CDR1 SGHDT, CDR2 YYEEEE. The CDR3 is made up of 20 amino acids. The CDR3 region is CASSLGSRDALIYSNQPQHF. The CDR3 DNA follows: TGTGCCAGCAGCTTGGGATCGCGGGACGCTTTAATCTATAGCAATCAGCCCCAGCATTTT. Using reference TRBV5-6 and TRBJ1-5 for the parts outside the CDR3, the full variable domain is DAGVTQSPTHLIKTRGQQVTLRCSPKSGHDTVSWYQQALGQGPQFIFQYYEEEERQRGNFPDRFSGHQFPNYSSELNVNALLLGDSALYLCASSLGSRDALIYSNQPQHFGDGTRLSIL.

This clonotype was seen ten or more times. The genes are TRBV11-1 and TRBJ1-1; D unresolved. This CDR3 region has 13 residues. The V end was cut by 5 bases, the J end by 1 base, with 8 bases between. Germline values: CDR1 SGHAT, CDR2 FQDESV (reference sequence). In nucleotides, the CDR3 is TGTGCCAGCAGCGCTAATCGGAACACTGAAGCTTTCTTT. Translation: CASSANRNTEAFF.

This clonotype has ten or more counts. The rearrangement links TRBV7-2 to TRBJ2-6; 7 bases agree with TRBD1. Trimming cost V 5 bases and J 0 bases; bases outside gene matches: 4. Germline V gene sequence: CDR1 SGHTA, CDR2 FQGNSA. CDR3 size: 16 residues. The CDR3 region has the DNA TGTGCCAGCAGCAGGGACAGTACCTCTGGGGCCAACGTCCTGACTTTC. Translated, it gives CASSRDSTSGANVLTF.